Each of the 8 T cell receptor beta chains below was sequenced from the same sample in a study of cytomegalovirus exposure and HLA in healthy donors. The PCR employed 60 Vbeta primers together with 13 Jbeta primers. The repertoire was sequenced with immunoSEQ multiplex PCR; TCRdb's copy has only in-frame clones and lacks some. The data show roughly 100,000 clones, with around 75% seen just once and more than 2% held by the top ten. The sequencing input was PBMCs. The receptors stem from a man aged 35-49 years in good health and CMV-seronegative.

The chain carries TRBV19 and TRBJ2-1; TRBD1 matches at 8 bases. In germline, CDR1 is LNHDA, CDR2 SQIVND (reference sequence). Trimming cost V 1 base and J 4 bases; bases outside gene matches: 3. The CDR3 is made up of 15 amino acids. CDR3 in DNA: TGTGCCAGTAGTATAGGTCAGGGGGCGTACAATGAGCAGTTCTTC. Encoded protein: CASSIGQGAYNEQFF.

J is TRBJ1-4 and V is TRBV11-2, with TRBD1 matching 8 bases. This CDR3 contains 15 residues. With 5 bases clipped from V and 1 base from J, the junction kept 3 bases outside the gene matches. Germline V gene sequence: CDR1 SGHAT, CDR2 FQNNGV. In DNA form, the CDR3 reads TGTGCCAGCAGCCCACAGGGGGTAACTAATGAAAAACTGTTTTTT. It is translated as CASSPQGVTNEKLFF.

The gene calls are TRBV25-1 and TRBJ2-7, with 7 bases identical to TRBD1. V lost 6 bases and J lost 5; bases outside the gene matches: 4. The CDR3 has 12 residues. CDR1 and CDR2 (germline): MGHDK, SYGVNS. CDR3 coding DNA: TGTGCCAGCAGGGACAGGATCGACGAGCAGTACTTC. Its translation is CASRDRIDEQYF.

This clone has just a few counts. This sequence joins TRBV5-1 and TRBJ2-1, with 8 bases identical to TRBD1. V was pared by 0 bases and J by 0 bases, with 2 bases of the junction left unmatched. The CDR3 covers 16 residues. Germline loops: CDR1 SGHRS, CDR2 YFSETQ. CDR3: CASSLGQGSSYNEQFF. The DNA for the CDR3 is TGCGCCAGCAGCTTGGGACAGGGGAGCTCCTACAATGAGCAGTTCTTC. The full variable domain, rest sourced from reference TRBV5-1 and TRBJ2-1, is KAGVTQTPRYLIKTRGQQVTLSCSPISGHRSVSWYQQTPGQGLQFLFEYFSETQRNKGNFPGRFSGRQFSNSRSEMNVSTLELGDSALYLCASSLGQGSSYNEQFFGPGTRLTVL.

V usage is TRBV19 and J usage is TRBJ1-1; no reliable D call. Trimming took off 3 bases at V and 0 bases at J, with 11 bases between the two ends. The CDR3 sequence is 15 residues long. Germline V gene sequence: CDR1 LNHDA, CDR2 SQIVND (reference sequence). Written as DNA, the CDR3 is TGTGCCAGTAGTATCTTCACAGCAATGAACACTGAAGCTTTCTTT. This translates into CASSIFTAMNTEAFF.

The CDR3 region has the DNA TGTGCCAGCAGTATGGCCCCAAGGCCCCAGCATTTT. It translates to CASSMAPRPQHF. The rearrangement joins TRBV28 to TRBJ1-5; D remains ambiguous. Germline V gene sequence: CDR1 MDHEN, CDR2 SYDVKM. The V end lost 5 bases, the J end lost 9 bases, and 11 bases lay between the germline ends. The CDR3 contains 12 residues. The complete variable domain, with remaining parts taken from reference TRBV28 and TRBJ1-5, reads DVKVTQSSRYLVKRTGEKVFLECVQDMDHENMFWYRQDPGLGLRLIYFSYDVKMKEKGDIPEGYSVSREKKERFSLILESASTNQTSMYLCASSMAPRPQHFGDGTRLSIL.

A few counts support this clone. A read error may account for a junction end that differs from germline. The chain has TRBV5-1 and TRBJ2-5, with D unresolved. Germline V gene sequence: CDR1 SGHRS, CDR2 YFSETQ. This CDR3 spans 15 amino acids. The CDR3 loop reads CASSLDLRRVETQYF. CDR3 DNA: TGCGCCAGCAGTTTGGACCTCCGACGGGTGGAGACCCAGTACTTC.

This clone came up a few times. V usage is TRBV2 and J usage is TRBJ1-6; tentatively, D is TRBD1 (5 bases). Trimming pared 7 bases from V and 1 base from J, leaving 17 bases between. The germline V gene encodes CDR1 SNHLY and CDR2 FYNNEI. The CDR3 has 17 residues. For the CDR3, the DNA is TGTGCCAGCACCCTGGGGGGGGGTGGGTCCTATAATTCACCCCTCCACTTT. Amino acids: CASTLGGGGSYNSPLHF.